This TCR beta chain was identified during a study of OX40 agonist ivuxolimab in advanced cancers. For context, the study as a whole: Ivuxolimab was an agonistic, fully human IgG2 monoclonal antibody directed against OX40 (CD134), a costimulatory receptor. Intravenous ivuxolimab was administered to patients every 2 weeks at six dose levels: 0.01, 0.1, 0.3, 1.5, 3 and 10 mg/kg. Of the roughly 52 dose-escalation patients, hepatocellular carcinoma was present in 19, melanoma in some 15, renal cell carcinoma in 9 and head and neck cancer in 9. A male proportion of 75% to 85% and a mean age of around 60 years, ranging from 23 to 79, were recorded for the dose-escalation cohort. Prior anti-PD-1, anti-PD-L1 or anti-CTLA-4 therapy was permitted, and 40% of dose-escalation patients had received checkpoint inhibitors. Three dose-escalation patients achieved partial responses, one with hepatocellular carcinoma and two with cutaneous melanoma. Peripheral TCRbeta sequencing aimed to test whether ivuxolimab altered TCR sequence diversity and caused clonal T-cell expansion. The paper describes the monotherapy dose-escalation part (N ≈ 52 patients) of the phase I trial of ivuxolimab. Study-wide findings and limitations: In the 0.1-3.0 mg/kg groups, partial responders had among the lowest normalized peripheral clonal expansion, particularly in CD8+ T cells. After ivuxolimab, more expanded clones were found on average in CD8+ T cells than in CD4+ T cells. Antigen specificity was not determined for the clonally expanded peripheral T cells. At doses from 0.1 to 3.0 mg/kg, clonal expansion was seen in both CD4+ and CD8+ blood T cells between baseline and week 6. Low levels of normalized T-cell clonal expansion were also seen in some nonresponding patients.

CDR1 and CDR2 (SGHAT, FQNNGV) derive from the germline V gene. The CDR3 runs 14 amino acids, cysteine and phenylalanine included. Here the CDR3 DNA is all that survives: 42 bases in frame from base 1. V is trimmed back by 5 bases and J by 7 bases, and the junction contains 8 bases that no gene match accounts for. The trial excluded patients who had a history of autoimmune disease or were on systemic immunosuppression. Peripheral blood for TCR sequencing was collected from all dose cohorts at baseline, on cycle 4 day 1, and on cycle 7 day 1. Samples were obtained from an open-label, multicenter, first-in-human phase I dose-escalation trial of ivuxolimab. Adults with locally advanced or metastatic melanoma, renal cell carcinoma, hepatocellular carcinoma or head and neck squamous cell carcinoma were enrolled in the trial. Before TCR sequencing, CD4+ T cells and CD8+ T cells were sorted from peripheral blood as separate populations.

Genomic DNA was isolated from the sorted cells so that the TCRbeta CDR3 region could be sequenced. TCRbeta CDR3 regions were sequenced using the immunoSEQ Assay. TCRdb limited this immuneACCESS table to in-frame rearrangements with V and J called. A share of clones is missing; checked studies link under half to unresolved V genes, and the rest is unexplained. This sample comprises some 78,000 clones, 85% to 90% of them detected only once. Around 0.97% of the sample comes from the top ten. Concerning this clone itself: Its target antigen remains unknown. It has no much larger one-base neighbor in the sample; base qualities were not kept.

Rearrangement joined TRBV11-2 to TRBJ2-3; the central 8 bases match TRBD2. The sequenced sample was CD4+ or CD8+ T cells sorted from blood, obtained in a trial of the OX40 agonist ivuxolimab. The sequence was obtained from an adult with an advanced solid tumor such as melanoma, head and neck, liver or kidney cancer. CDR3 protein: CASSGGLEGNTQYF. The DNA sequence reads TGTGCCAGCAGCGGGGGACTAGAGGGAAATACGCAGTATTTT.